The 18 T cell receptor beta chains in this list originate from one sample, sequenced in a study of persistence of HIV-infected CD4 T cells (dated by TCRdb to 2019 to 2021). No antigen is known for these receptors. The treatment or condition label here, explained by the study, means: suppressive antiretroviral therapy. Cells were stimulated with a pool of overlapping HIV-1 Gag 15-mer peptides at 0.95 to 1 ug per peptide per mL. Sorting of responding CD4+ T cells was based on upregulation of both CD40 ligand and CD69. TCRbeta repertoires were sequenced from genomic DNA with the immunoSEQ hsTCRB assay version 4 in survey mode. TCRdb obtained this table from immuneACCESS and retained in-frame rearrangements with V and J assigned. These tables miss some clones; where compared with another copy, unresolved V genes account for less than half of the shortfall, and the remainder is unexplained. The sample records around 26,000 clones, approximately 74% of which are singletons. Clones ranked in the top ten supply 1.8% of the sample.

The sample was CD4+ T cells sorted from PBMCs after roughly 17-hour stimulation, taken from a patient who received antiretroviral therapy. Read against the paper, the sample's cell subset or site label means: CD40L+CD69+ CD4 T cells responding to HIV-1 Gag peptides. These receptors came from an adult man with HIV who was CMV-seropositive.

This chain joins TRBV20-1 and TRBJ2-2, with no clear D. With 3 bases removed from V and 3 bases from J, the gap between germline ends came to 14 bases. Germline V gives CDR1 DFQATT, CDR2 SNEGSKA (reference sequence). This CDR3 has 15 amino acids. CDR3 in amino acids: CSASEQDKYTGELFF. As DNA, the CDR3 is TGCAGTGCTAGTGAACAAGACAAGTACACCGGGGAGCTGTTTTTT.

This clone appeared once. The same CDR3 arises from other DNA sequences in this sample as well. The rearrangement links TRBV11-3 to TRBJ2-3; no firm D call. CDR1 is SGHNT and CDR2 is YENEEA in the germline V gene. Trimming shortened V by 8 bases and J by 1 base, and 7 bases separated the two germline ends. This CDR3 spans 12 amino acids. The chain's CDR3 is CASSRGTDTQYF. CDR3 DNA sequence: TGTGCCAGCTCCCGGGGCACAGATACGCAGTATTTT.

CDR3 in DNA: TGCGCCAGCTCCGCTCGGGCAGATACGCAGTATTTT. This encodes CASSARADTQYF. The chain joins TRBV5-1 to TRBJ2-3; D not resolved. From germline, CDR1 is SGHRS and CDR2 YFSETQ. This CDR3 spans 12 amino acids. V was shortened by 7 bases and J by 4 bases, with 10 bases between the two germline ends.

The chain joins TRBV15 to TRBJ2-1; tentatively, D is TRBD1 (5 bases). This CDR3 spans 15 amino acids. Per germline, CDR1 LNHNV and CDR2 YYDKDF (reference sequence). V lost 5 bases to trimming and J lost 0 bases, with 11 bases between them. The CDR3 DNA sequence: TGTGCCACCAGCGAACAGGACCTCTCCTACAATGAGCAGTTCTTC. Translation gives CATSEQDLSYNEQFF.

The rearrangement uses TRBV18 and TRBJ1-5; D is possibly TRBD1 (5 bases). V was clipped by 4 bases and J by 1 base, with 11 bases between them. The CDR3 loop spans 15 amino acids. Germline V gene data show CDR1 as KGHSH and CDR2 as LQKENI. The CDR3 reads CASSHRDGSNQPQHF. CDR3 nucleotide sequence: TGTGCCAGCTCACACCGGGACGGGAGCAATCAGCCCCAGCATTTT.

The chain recombines TRBV6-6 with TRBJ2-3, with D perhaps assigned TRBD1 or TRBD2 (6 bases each). The CDR3 is 17 amino acids. The germline V and J ends were trimmed by 5 bases and 2 bases, with 20 bases remaining between them. Germline V CDR1 and CDR2: MNHNY, SVGAGI (reference sequence). The CDR3, as DNA: TGTGCCAGCAGTCGCCGCCCGGGGCGGGGACACACAGATACGCAGTATTTT. Translating gives CASSRRPGRGHTDTQYF.

The gene calls are TRBV18 and TRBJ2-4; TRBD2 might be the D (5 bases). The CDR3 has 14 residues. Trimming took off 0 bases at V and 4 bases at J, with 7 bases between the two ends. The germline CDR1 and CDR2 sequences are KGHSH and LQKENI. In DNA, the CDR3 is TGTGCCAGCTCACCACCGGGCGGGAAAAACATTCAGTACTTC. Its translation: CASSPPGGKNIQYF.

This clone showed up just once. This chain joins TRBV18 and TRBJ1-6; TRBD1 is a possible D gene (5 bases). This CDR3 is 16 amino acids long. V lost 1 base, J lost 6 bases, and 13 bases lay in between. Germline V CDR1 and CDR2: KGHSH, LQKENI. DNA of the CDR3: TGTGCCAGCTCACCACTTGGTCAGGGCTCTAATTCACCCCTCCACTTT. It yields the protein CASSPLGQGSNSPLHF.

The V gene is TRBV6-6, the J gene TRBJ1-1, with TRBD1 matching 8 bases. CDR1 MNHNY and CDR2 SVGAGI come from the germline V gene (reference sequence). The ends lost 10 bases at V and 4 bases at J; junction bases unmatched: 5. This CDR3 has 12 amino acids. CDR3 amino acids: CAIQGAFTEAFF. The DNA of the CDR3 is TGTGCCATTCAGGGGGCGTTCACTGAAGCTTTCTTT.

This chain connects TRBV2 to TRBJ1-1; D not resolved. Germline assignment: CDR1 SNHLY and CDR2 FYNNEI. The length of the CDR3 is 10 residues. V was clipped by 9 bases and J by 7 bases, with 9 bases between them. CDR3 sequence reads: CARVRIEAFF. In DNA form, the CDR3 reads TGTGCCAGAGTAAGGATTGAAGCTTTCTTT.

The J gene is TRBJ2-3, the V gene TRBV9; 12 bases line up with TRBD2. Trimming removed 0 bases from V and 6 bases from J; junction bases left unmatched: 8. CDR1 and CDR2 from the germline V gene are SGDLS and YYNGEE. CDR3 size: 17 residues. The CDR3: CASSVVASGGASDTQYF. CDR3 nucleotides: TGTGCCAGCAGCGTAGTGGCTAGCGGGGGGGCTTCGGATACGCAGTATTTT.

The rearrangement uses TRBV28 and TRBJ2-2; D is tentatively TRBD1 or TRBD2 (5 bases each). CDR1 is MDHEN and CDR2 is SYDVKM in the germline V gene. V was clipped by 5 bases and J by 2 bases, with 15 bases between them. This CDR3 spans 16 amino acids. CDR3 DNA: TGTGCCAGCAGTAGTATCGGGACGGTTAACACCGGGGAGCTGTTTTTT. Encoded protein: CASSSIGTVNTGELFF.

J is TRBJ1-4 and V is TRBV18, with TRBD1 matching 8 bases. The ends lost 2 bases at V and 6 bases at J; junction bases unmatched: 11. Looked up from germline, CDR1 is KGHSH and CDR2 is LQKENI. The CDR3 consists of 17 residues. CDR3 sequence: CASSPEEASTGDEKLFF. In DNA, the CDR3 is TGTGCCAGCTCACCAGAAGAAGCCTCGACAGGGGATGAAAAACTGTTTTTT. The whole variable domain, filled in from reference TRBV18 and TRBJ1-4, reads NAGVMQNPRHLVRRRGQEARLRCSPMKGHSHVYWYRQLPEEGLKFMVYLQKENIIDESGMPKERFSAEFPKEGPSILRIQQVVRGDSAAYFCASSPEEASTGDEKLFFGSGTQLSVL.

The rearrangement uses TRBV19 and TRBJ1-5; D not certain. V lost 5 bases to trimming and J lost 5 bases, with 10 bases between them. CDR3 length equals 13 residues. CDR1 is LNHDA, CDR2 SQIVND, per germline (reference sequence). In DNA, the CDR3 is TGTGCCAGTAGTCCCAGACTTGATCAGCCCCAGCATTTT. Translating it yields CASSPRLDQPQHF.

The V call is TRBV6-1, the J call TRBJ1-2; 8 bases are a match to TRBD1. Trimming took 0 bases from V and 9 from J; bases not matched to a gene: 12. The germline V gene has CDR1 MNHNS and CDR2 SASEGT. This CDR3 comprises 16 residues. The CDR3 loop reads CASSEAKAGGFSSYTF. The CDR3 nucleotides read TGTGCCAGCAGTGAAGCGAAGGCAGGGGGCTTTTCGAGCTACACCTTC.

The genes are TRBV7-8 and TRBJ2-3, with D possibly being TRBD2 (5 bases). There are 15 residues in the CDR3. V was trimmed by 4 bases and J by 1 base, leaving 12 bases between them. Germline values: CDR1 SGHVS, CDR2 FQNEAQ. CDR3 region: CASSYDYRGTDTQYF. CDR3 bases: TGTGCCAGCAGCTACGACTACCGGGGCACAGATACGCAGTATTTT. Filled out from reference TRBV7-8 and TRBJ2-3, the complete variable domain reads GAGVSQSPRYKVAKRGQDVALRCDPISGHVSLFWYQQALGQGPEFLTYFQNEAQLDKSGLPSDRFFAERPEGSVSTLKIQRTQQEDSAVYLCASSYDYRGTDTQYFGPGTRLTVL.

This sequence joins TRBV4-1 and TRBJ1-1; the D is unclear. The germline CDR1 and CDR2 sequences are MGHRA and YSYEKL. CDR3 length equals 16 residues. The V and J ends lost 0 bases and 3 bases respectively, with 14 bases between them. CDR3 residues: CASSQDLGRRYTEAFF. CDR3 in DNA: TGCGCCAGCAGCCAAGATTTGGGCAGGCGTTACACTGAAGCTTTCTTT.

For this clone: An end of the junction differs from the germline gene, which may be a read error. The chain is built from TRBV7-9 and TRBJ2-7; D remains unclear. CDR1 SEHNR and CDR2 FQNEAQ come from the germline V gene (reference sequence). The CDR3 length is 15 residues. The CDR3 loop is CASSSGAGYSSEQYF. The CDR3, as DNA: TGTGCCAGCAGCTCCGGAGCAGGCTACTCCTCCGAGCAGTACTTC.